This T cell receptor (beta chain) was recovered during a study of T cell responses to AZD1222 COVID-19 vaccine. Turning to the study itself: Timing groups of about 4 and about 12 weeks for second doses were pooled.

A note on this clone: Its antigen is unknown.

Profiling relied on immunoSEQ multiplex PCR, and the TCRdb table lists in-frame clones only, not all of them. The table shows some 150,000 clones, with around 90% occurring only once. Points from the study as a whole: After two AZD1222 doses, spike-specific TCR breadth and depth rose versus day 0. A reported finding is that nearly half of spike-specific TCRs target unmutated variant regions. Just a handful of AZD1222 recipients were seropositive at baseline.

The CDR3 has 16 residues. The germline V gene has CDR1 MDHEN and CDR2 SYDVKM. Germline trimming cut 7 bases from V and 3 bases from J; bases unmatched to any gene: 12. The chain recombines TRBV28 with TRBJ2-1; TRBD1 matches 7 bases. This TCR came from an adult in good health. The starting material was peripheral blood, obtained on day 0 of AZD1222 vaccination. DNA of the CDR3: TGTGCCAGCAAACCTGACAGGGCCCCCCACTACAATGAGCAGTTCTTC. As protein: CASKPDRAPHYNEQFF.